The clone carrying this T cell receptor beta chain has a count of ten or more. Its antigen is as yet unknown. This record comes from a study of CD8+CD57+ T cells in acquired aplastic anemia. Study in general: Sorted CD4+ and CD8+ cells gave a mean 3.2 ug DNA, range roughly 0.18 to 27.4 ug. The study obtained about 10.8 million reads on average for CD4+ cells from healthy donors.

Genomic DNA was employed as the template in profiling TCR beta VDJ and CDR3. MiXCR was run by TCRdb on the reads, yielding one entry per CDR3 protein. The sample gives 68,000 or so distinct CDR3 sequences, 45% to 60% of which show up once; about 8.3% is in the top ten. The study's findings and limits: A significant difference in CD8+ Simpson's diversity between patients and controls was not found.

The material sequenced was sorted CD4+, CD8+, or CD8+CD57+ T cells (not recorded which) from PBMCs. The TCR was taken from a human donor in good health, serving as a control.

The CDR3, as DNA: TGCGCCAGCAGCCAAGATGGCGGGAGAAGCTCCTACGAGCAGTACTTC. This translates into CASSQDGGRSSYEQYF. The J gene is TRBJ2-7, the V gene TRBV4-1; TRBD2 agrees at 7 bases. With 0 bases clipped from V and 0 bases from J, the junction kept 5 bases outside the gene matches. This CDR3 is built from 16 residues. Germline V gene lookup returns CDR1 MGHRA and CDR2 YSYEKL.